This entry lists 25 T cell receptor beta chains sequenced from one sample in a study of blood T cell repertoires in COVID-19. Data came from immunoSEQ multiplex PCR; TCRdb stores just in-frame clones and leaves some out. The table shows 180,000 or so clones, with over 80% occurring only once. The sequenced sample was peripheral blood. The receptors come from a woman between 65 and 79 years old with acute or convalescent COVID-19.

The CDR3, as DNA: TGCGCCAGAATCCGAGCCCTTGAAGCTTTCTTT. The encoded protein is CARIRALEAFF. The gene calls are TRBV5-1 and TRBJ1-1; no clear D. The germline gives CDR1 SGHRS, CDR2 YFSETQ. The CDR3 has 11 amino acids. The germline V and J ends were trimmed by 8 bases and 7 bases, with 12 bases remaining between them.

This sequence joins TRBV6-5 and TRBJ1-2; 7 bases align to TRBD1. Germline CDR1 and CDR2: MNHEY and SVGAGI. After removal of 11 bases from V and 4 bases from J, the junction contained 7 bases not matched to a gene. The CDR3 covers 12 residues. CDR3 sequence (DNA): TGTGCCGGAGCGACAGGGATCTATGGCTACACCTTC. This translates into CAGATGIYGYTF.

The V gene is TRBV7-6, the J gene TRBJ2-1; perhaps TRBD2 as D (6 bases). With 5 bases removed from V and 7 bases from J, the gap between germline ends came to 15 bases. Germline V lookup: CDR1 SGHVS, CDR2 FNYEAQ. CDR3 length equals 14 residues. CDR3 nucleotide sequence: TGTGCCAGCAGCCCCCTCTTACGGGAGAATGAGCAGTTCTTC. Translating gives CASSPLLRENEQFF.

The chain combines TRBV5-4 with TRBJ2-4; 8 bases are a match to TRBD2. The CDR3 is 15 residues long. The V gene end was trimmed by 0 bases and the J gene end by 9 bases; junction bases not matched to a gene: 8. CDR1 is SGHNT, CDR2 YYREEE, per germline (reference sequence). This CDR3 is CASSLAGGGKAIQYF. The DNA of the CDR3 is TGTGCCAGCAGCTTGGCGGGGGGGGGTAAGGCCATTCAGTACTTC.

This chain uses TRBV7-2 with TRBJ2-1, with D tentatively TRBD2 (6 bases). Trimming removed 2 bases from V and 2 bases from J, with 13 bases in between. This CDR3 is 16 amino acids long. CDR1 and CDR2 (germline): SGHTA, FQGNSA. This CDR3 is CASSLFGGTTYNEQFF. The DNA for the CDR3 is TGTGCCAGCAGCTTATTTGGCGGGACCACCTACAATGAGCAGTTCTTC.

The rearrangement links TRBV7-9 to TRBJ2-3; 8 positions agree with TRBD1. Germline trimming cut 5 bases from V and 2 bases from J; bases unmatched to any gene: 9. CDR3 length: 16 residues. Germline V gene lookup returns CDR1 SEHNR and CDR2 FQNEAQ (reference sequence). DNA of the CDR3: TGTGCCAGCAGCGCACCGGGACAGGCATTCACAGATACGCAGTATTTT. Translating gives CASSAPGQAFTDTQYF.

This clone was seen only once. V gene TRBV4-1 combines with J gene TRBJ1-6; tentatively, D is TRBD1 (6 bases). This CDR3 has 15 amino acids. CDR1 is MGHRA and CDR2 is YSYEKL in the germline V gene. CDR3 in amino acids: CGDLNTGFYNSPLHF. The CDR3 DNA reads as TGCGGTGATCTTAATACAGGGTTCTATAATTCACCCCTCCACTTT.

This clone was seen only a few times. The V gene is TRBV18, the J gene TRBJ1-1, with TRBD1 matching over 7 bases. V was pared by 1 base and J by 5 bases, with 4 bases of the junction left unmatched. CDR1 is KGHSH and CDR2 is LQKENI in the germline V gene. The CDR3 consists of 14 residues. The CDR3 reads CASSPQGARTEAFF. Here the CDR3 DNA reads TGTGCCAGCTCACCACAGGGGGCCCGAACTGAAGCTTTCTTT.

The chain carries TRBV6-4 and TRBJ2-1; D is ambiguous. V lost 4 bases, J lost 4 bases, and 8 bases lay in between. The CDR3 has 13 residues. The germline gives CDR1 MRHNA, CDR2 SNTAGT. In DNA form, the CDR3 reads TGTGCCAGCAGTGCTGCGGATTACAATGAGCAGTTCTTC. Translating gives CASSAADYNEQFF.

Here the CDR3 reads CASRQGGTEAFF. The CDR3 bases are TGTGCTAGCCGACAGGGTGGCACTGAAGCTTTCTTT. The rearrangement uses TRBV12-5 and TRBJ1-1, with TRBD1 matching over 7 bases. Trimming at V came to 9 bases and at J to 4 bases, leaving 5 bases not matched to a gene. Germline CDR1 and CDR2: LGHNT and FRNRAP. This CDR3 spans 12 amino acids.

The CDR3 DNA reads as TGTGCCAGTAGTTCTGCCGGACACGAGAACACTGAAGCTTTCTTT. It codes for CASSSAGHENTEAFF. V and J are TRBV19 and TRBJ1-1; tentatively, D is TRBD1 (5 bases). V lost 5 bases and J lost 1, with 14 bases in between. This CDR3 is 15 amino acids long. Germline values: CDR1 LNHDA, CDR2 SQIVND (reference sequence).

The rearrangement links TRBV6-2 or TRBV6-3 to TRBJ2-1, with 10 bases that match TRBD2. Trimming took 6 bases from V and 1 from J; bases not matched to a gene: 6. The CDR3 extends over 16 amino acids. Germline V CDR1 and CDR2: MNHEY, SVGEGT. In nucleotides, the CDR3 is TGTGCCAGCAGCCGTAGCGGGGGGACTTCCTACAATGAGCAGTTCTTC. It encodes CASSRSGGTSYNEQFF.

CDR3 in DNA: TGTGCCAGCAGCATCACAGGGGGTGGGGCAGATACGCAGTATTTT. Residues: CASSITGGGADTQYF. The J gene is TRBJ2-3, the V gene TRBV6-5; 8 nucleotides match TRBD1. The CDR3 totals 15 residues. Unmatched junction bases numbered 9, after V lost 6 bases and J lost 4 bases. The V gene's germline CDR1 is MNHEY and CDR2 SVGAGI.

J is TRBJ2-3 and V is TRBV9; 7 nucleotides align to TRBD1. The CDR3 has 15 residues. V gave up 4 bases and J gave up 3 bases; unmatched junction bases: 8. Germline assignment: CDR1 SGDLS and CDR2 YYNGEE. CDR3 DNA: TGTGCCAGCAGCCCTCGGACAGGAGATACAGATACGCAGTATTTT. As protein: CASSPRTGDTDTQYF. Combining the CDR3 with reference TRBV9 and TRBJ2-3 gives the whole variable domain DSGVTQTPKHLITATGQRVTLRCSPRSGDLSVYWYQQSLDQGLQFLIQYYNGEERAKGNILERFSAQQFPDLHSELNLSSLELGDSALYFCASSPRTGDTDTQYFGPGTRLTVL.

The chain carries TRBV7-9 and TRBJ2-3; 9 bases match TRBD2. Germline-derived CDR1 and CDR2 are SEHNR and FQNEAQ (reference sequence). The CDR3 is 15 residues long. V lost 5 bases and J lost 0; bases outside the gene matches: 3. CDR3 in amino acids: CASSNLAGSTDTQYF. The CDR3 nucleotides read TGTGCCAGCAGCAATCTAGCGGGAAGCACAGATACGCAGTATTTT.

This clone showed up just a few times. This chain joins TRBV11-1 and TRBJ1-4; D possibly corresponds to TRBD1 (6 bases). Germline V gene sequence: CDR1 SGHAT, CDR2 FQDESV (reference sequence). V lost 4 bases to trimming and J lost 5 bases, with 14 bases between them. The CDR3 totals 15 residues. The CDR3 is CASSSSGQPNEKLFF. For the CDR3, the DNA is TGTGCCAGCAGCTCATCGGGACAACCCAATGAAAAACTGTTTTTT.

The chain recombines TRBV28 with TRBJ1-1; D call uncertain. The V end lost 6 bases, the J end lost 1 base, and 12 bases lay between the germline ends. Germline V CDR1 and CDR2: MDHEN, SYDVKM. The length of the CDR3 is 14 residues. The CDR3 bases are TGTGCCAGCAGCCGGAGGTCTGCGAACACTGAAGCTTTCTTT. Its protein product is CASSRRSANTEAFF.

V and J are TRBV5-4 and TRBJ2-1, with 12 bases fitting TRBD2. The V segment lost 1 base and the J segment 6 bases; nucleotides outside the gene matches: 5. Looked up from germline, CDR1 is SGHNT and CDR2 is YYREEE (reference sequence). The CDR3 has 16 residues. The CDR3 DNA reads TGTGCCAGCAGCTTGAAGACTAGCGGGAGTGGCAATGAGCAGTTCTTC. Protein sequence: CASSLKTSGSGNEQFF.

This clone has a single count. CDR3 sequence reads: CASSRGQGQETQYF. In nucleotides, the CDR3 is TGTGCCAGCAGTCGGGGACAGGGACAAGAGACCCAGTACTTC. The V gene is TRBV6-1, the J gene TRBJ2-5, with 9 positions matching TRBD1. With V trimmed by 5 bases and J by 2 bases, 3 bases remained unmatched. The CDR3 is 14 residues long. In germline, CDR1 is MNHNS, CDR2 SASEGT.

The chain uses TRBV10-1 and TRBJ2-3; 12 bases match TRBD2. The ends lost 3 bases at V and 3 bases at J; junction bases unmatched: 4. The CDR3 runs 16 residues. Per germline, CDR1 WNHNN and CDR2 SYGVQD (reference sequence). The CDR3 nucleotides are TGCGCCAGCAGTGACCGAGGACTAGCGGGAACAGATACGCAGTATTTT. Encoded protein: CASSDRGLAGTDTQYF.

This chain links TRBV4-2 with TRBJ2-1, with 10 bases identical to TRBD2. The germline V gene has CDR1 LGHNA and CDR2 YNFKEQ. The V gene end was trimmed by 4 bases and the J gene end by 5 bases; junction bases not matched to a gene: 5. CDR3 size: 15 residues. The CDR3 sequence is CASSPKRGGHNEQFF. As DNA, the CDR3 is TGTGCCAGCAGCCCAAAGCGGGGGGGTCACAATGAGCAGTTCTTC.

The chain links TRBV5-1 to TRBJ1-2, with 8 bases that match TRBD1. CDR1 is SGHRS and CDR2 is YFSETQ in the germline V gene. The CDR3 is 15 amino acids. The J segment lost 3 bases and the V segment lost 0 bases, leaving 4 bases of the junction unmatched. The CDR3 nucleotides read TGCGCCAGCAGCTTGGATCCGGACAGGGACTATGGCTACACCTTC. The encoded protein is CASSLDPDRDYGYTF. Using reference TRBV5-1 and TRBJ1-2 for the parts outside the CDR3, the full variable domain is KAGVTQTPRYLIKTRGQQVTLSCSPISGHRSVSWYQQTPGQGLQFLFEYFSETQRNKGNFPGRFSGRQFSNSRSEMNVSTLELGDSALYLCASSLDPDRDYGYTFGSGTRLTVV.

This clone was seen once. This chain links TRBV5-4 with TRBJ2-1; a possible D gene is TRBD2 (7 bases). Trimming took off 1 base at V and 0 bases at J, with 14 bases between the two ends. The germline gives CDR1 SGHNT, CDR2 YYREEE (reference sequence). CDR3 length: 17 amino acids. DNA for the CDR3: TGTGCCAGCAGCTTGAGGGCGGGGGCCCGCTCCTACAATGAGCAGTTCTTC. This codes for CASSLRAGARSYNEQFF.

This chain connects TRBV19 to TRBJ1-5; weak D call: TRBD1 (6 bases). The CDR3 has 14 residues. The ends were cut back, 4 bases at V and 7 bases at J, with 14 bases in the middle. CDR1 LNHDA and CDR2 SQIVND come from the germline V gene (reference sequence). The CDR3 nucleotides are TGTGCCAGTAGTACCTTACAGGGAAACCAGCCCCAGCATTTT. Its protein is CASSTLQGNQPQHF.

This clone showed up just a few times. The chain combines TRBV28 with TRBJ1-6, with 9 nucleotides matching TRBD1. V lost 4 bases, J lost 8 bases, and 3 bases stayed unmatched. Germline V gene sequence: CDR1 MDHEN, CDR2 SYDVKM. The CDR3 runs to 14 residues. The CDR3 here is CASSWGDRDSPLHF. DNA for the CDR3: TGTGCCAGCAGTTGGGGGGACAGGGATTCACCCCTCCACTTT.